The 31 T cell receptor beta chains presented below share a single source sample, sequenced in a study of blood T cell repertoires in COVID-19 (dated by TCRdb to 2020 to 2022). To prepare the library, the immunoSEQ multiplex PCR assay was applied. Entries here come from immuneACCESS through TCRdb and include only in-frame sequences with V and J called. Some clones fail to appear in such tables; in the studies checked, an unresolved V gene covers under half of the shortfall, and the cause of the remainder is unknown. A total of around 320,000 clones appear in this sample, roughly 85% of them only once. 7.2% of the sample comes from the top ten. The sample taken for sequencing was peripheral blood. These receptors were obtained from a human donor in a cohort sampled during active COVID-19.

The chain has TRBV9 and TRBJ1-5, with D maybe TRBD1 (6 bases). The V and J ends lost 0 bases and 4 bases respectively, with 11 bases between them. The CDR3 has 15 residues. CDR1 is SGDLS, CDR2 YYNGEE, per germline. The CDR3 sequence: CASSVGGTGNQPQHF. The CDR3 DNA reads as TGTGCCAGCAGCGTAGGGGGAACAGGGAATCAGCCCCAGCATTTT.

The genes are TRBV10-3 and TRBJ1-2; D gene unclear. The CDR3 length is 12 residues. Germline CDR1 reads ENHRY; CDR2 reads SYGVKD. Trimming cost V 8 bases and J 0 bases, with 7 bases left between them. This chain's CDR3 is CAIAQSNYGYTF. CDR3 DNA: TGTGCCATCGCCCAGTCTAACTATGGCTACACCTTC.

The chain carries TRBV18 and TRBJ2-2, with 8 bases fitting TRBD1. Germline CDR1 reads KGHSH; CDR2 reads LQKENI. The CDR3 consists of 13 residues. With 3 bases clipped from V and 8 bases from J, the junction kept 2 bases outside the gene matches. This CDR3 is CASSPGQDGELFF. DNA for the CDR3: TGTGCCAGCTCACCGGGACAGGATGGGGAGCTGTTTTTT. Together with reference TRBV18 and TRBJ2-2, the CDR3 gives the full variable domain: NAGVMQNPRHLVRRRGQEARLRCSPMKGHSHVYWYRQLPEEGLKFMVYLQKENIIDESGMPKERFSAEFPKEGPSILRIQQVVRGDSAAYFCASSPGQDGELFFGEGSRLTVL.

The chain has TRBV25-1 and TRBJ2-2; TRBD1 is a possible D gene (5 bases). Germline CDR1 reads MGHDK; CDR2 reads SYGVNS. The CDR3 runs 16 residues. The V and J ends lost 1 base and 0 bases respectively, with 9 bases between them. CDR3 residues: CASSESGQTNTGELFF. The CDR3 DNA sequence: TGTGCCAGCAGTGAATCCGGACAAACGAACACCGGGGAGCTGTTTTTT.

The chain employs TRBV27 and TRBJ1-6; 9 positions agree with TRBD1. V was pared by 2 bases and J by 9 bases, with 5 bases of the junction left unmatched. Germline V gene data show CDR1 as MNHEY and CDR2 as SMNVEV (reference sequence). This CDR3 has 15 amino acids. CDR3 residues: CASSLGTGSRSPLHF. The CDR3 DNA reads TGTGCCAGCAGTTTAGGGACAGGGAGTCGTTCACCCCTCCACTTT.

The chain couples TRBV19 to TRBJ2-3; 9 bases map to TRBD1. The CDR3 is made up of 16 amino acids. Per germline, CDR1 LNHDA and CDR2 SQIVND (reference sequence). V gave up 3 bases and J gave up 2 bases; unmatched junction bases: 6. The CDR3 DNA is TGTGCCAGTAGTATGTTCGGGACAGGGTACACAGATACGCAGTATTTT. It encodes CASSMFGTGYTDTQYF. Complete variable domain (other parts from reference TRBV19 and TRBJ2-3): DGGITQSPKYLFRKEGQNVTLSCEQNLNHDAMYWYRQDPGQGLRLIYYSQIVNDFQKGDIAEGYSVSREKKESFPLTVTSAQKNPTAFYLCASSMFGTGYTDTQYFGPGTRLTVL.

There are a few counts of this clone. This chain connects TRBV29-1 to TRBJ1-1; 7 nucleotides align to TRBD1. CDR3 length equals 12 residues. CDR1 SQVTM and CDR2 ANQGSEA come from the germline V gene. V lost 6 bases, J lost 5 bases, and 6 bases stayed unmatched. CDR3 DNA sequence: TGCAGCGTCCGAACAGGGGAGACTGAAGCTTTCTTT. Translation: CSVRTGETEAFF.

The chain links TRBV24-1 to TRBJ1-1; perhaps TRBD1 as D (6 bases). V lost 3 bases and J 3 bases, leaving 13 bases between the germline ends. Germline CDR1 reads KGHDR; CDR2 reads SFDVKD. CDR3 length: 15 amino acids. This CDR3 is CATSDRTGPDTEAFF. CDR3 nucleotides: TGTGCCACCAGTGATCGAACAGGGCCGGACACTGAAGCTTTCTTT.

The chain combines TRBV2 with TRBJ1-1; 7 nucleotides agree with TRBD1. The CDR3 length is 14 residues. V gave up 6 bases and J gave up 1 base; unmatched junction bases: 5. Germline CDR1 is SNHLY and CDR2 is FYNNEI. In DNA form, the CDR3 reads TGTGCCAGCAGCCCGGGACAGCAGAACACTGAAGCTTTCTTT. Protein: CASSPGQQNTEAFF. Combining the CDR3 with reference TRBV2 and TRBJ1-1 gives the whole variable domain EPEVTQTPSHQVTQMGQEVILRCVPISNHLYFYWYRQILGQKVEFLVSFYNNEISEKSEIFDDQFSVERPDGSNFTLKIRSTKLEDSAMYFCASSPGQQNTEAFFGQGTRLTVV.

Points on this clone: A read error may produce the germline difference seen at one junction end. J is TRBJ2-4 and V is TRBV6-6, with 7 nucleotides matching TRBD2. The CDR3 spans 12 residues. The germline gives CDR1 MNHNY, CDR2 SVGAGI (reference sequence). CDR3 DNA sequence: TGTGCCAGCAGGAGTGGGGAGGGAGGAATCAACTTC. This sequence encodes CASRSGEGGINF.

The chain employs TRBV3-1 (or the pseudogene TRBV3-2) and TRBJ2-3; TRBD1 agrees at 9 bases. The germline V gene encodes CDR1 LGHDT and CDR2 YNNKEL (reference sequence). The CDR3 sequence is 17 residues long. The J segment lost 0 bases and the V segment lost 0 bases, leaving 4 bases of the junction unmatched. The CDR3 DNA reads TGTGCCAGCAGCCAAGATCGAGACAGGGGGAGCACAGATACGCAGTATTTT. Translated: CASSQDRDRGSTDTQYF.

This clone appeared a few times. The genes are TRBV14 and TRBJ2-7, with TRBD2 as a possible D gene (6 bases). The V gene lost 4 bases and the J gene lost 2 bases, with 18 bases spanning the gap. This CDR3 spans 16 amino acids. Germline assignment: CDR1 SGHDN and CDR2 FVKESK. DNA for the CDR3: TGTGCCAGCAGCCCCCCCGGGGCGGGGTTAACCTACGAGCAGTACTTC. It translates to CASSPPGAGLTYEQYF.

Concerning this clone: At one of its ends the junction is not consistent with the germline gene, which may arise from a read error. This chain connects TRBV7-6 to TRBJ2-7, with TRBD1 matching over 8 bases. Germline values: CDR1 SGHVS, CDR2 FNYEAQ. This CDR3 contains 16 residues. The DNA for the CDR3 is TGTGCCAGCAGCCCAAGGGCAGGGGGCGAAGGCTACGGGCAGTACTTC. Its translation: CASSPRAGGEGYGQYF.

The genes are TRBV30 and TRBJ2-1, with a possible D match to TRBD1 (5 bases). Germline V gives CDR1 GTSNPN, CDR2 SVGIG (reference sequence). The V and J ends lost 4 bases and 6 bases respectively, with 7 bases between them. CDR3 length equals 11 residues. CDR3 residues: CAWTRGNEQFF. The CDR3 bases are TGTGCCTGGACTAGGGGCAATGAGCAGTTCTTC.

The chain employs TRBV5-4 and TRBJ2-7, with a weak D call TRBD2 (6 bases). The V and J ends lost 0 bases and 2 bases respectively, with 12 bases between them. CDR3 length: 15 residues. Per germline, CDR1 SGHNT and CDR2 YYREEE (reference sequence). In DNA form, the CDR3 reads TGTGCCAGCAGCTTGGAATCTCCTAGCGCCTACGAGCAGTACTTC. Translated: CASSLESPSAYEQYF.

The chain couples TRBV18 to TRBJ1-4; TRBD1 matches 8 bases. The germline V gene encodes CDR1 KGHSH and CDR2 LQKENI. This CDR3 contains 15 residues. After removal of 3 bases from V and 8 bases from J, the junction contained 8 bases not matched to a gene. The DNA of the CDR3 is TGTGCCAGCTCACCTTCCGGGACAGGCACAGAAAAACTGTTTTTT. Translating gives CASSPSGTGTEKLFF.

A few counts support this clone. The chain joins TRBV6-1 to TRBJ1-6, with D hard to call. This CDR3 has 16 residues. CDR1 MNHNS and CDR2 SASEGT come from the germline V gene. With 3 bases removed from V and 7 bases from J, the gap between germline ends came to 16 bases. This chain's CDR3 is CASSDEGARINSPLHF. CDR3 nucleotides: TGTGCCAGCAGTGACGAGGGTGCTAGGATAAATTCACCCCTCCACTTT.

The CDR3 loop reads CASNKRRNTEAFF. CDR3 nucleotides: TGTGCCAGCAATAAGAGGAGGAACACTGAAGCTTTCTTT. The V and J genes are TRBV12-3 or TRBV12-4 and TRBJ1-1, with D uncertain. The V end lost 7 bases, the J end lost 1 base, and 10 bases lay between the germline ends. This CDR3 spans 13 amino acids.

The chain employs TRBV12-3 or TRBV12-4 and TRBJ1-2; 10 positions match TRBD1. The CDR3 is 13 residues long. V dropped 6 bases and J dropped 8; count of bases not matched to a gene: 6. CDR3 coding DNA: TGTGCCAGCAGCCCGACAGGGGGCGAAGGCTACACCTTC. Its translation: CASSPTGGEGYTF.

This sequence joins TRBV7-9 and TRBJ2-3, with TRBD1 matching over 7 bases. V dropped 1 base and J dropped 4; count of bases not matched to a gene: 8. This CDR3 comprises 16 residues. Per germline, CDR1 SEHNR and CDR2 FQNEAQ (reference sequence). The CDR3 here is CASSLGRTQGPDTQYF. The CDR3 coding sequence is TGTGCCAGCAGCTTAGGTCGGACACAGGGGCCAGATACGCAGTATTTT.

The chain is built from TRBV7-9 and TRBJ1-2, with a tentative D call TRBD1 (5 bases). This CDR3 region has 13 residues. Trimming removed 1 base at V and 6 bases at J, with 9 bases between. The germline V gene has CDR1 SEHNR and CDR2 FQNEAQ (reference sequence). The CDR3 coding sequence is TGTGCCAGCAGCTTAGGACAGTTGGATGGCTACACCTTC. Protein sequence: CASSLGQLDGYTF.

The CDR3 DNA reads TGTGCCATCACAGGGGACAGGGGAACCTACGAGCAGTACTTC. This gives the protein CAITGDRGTYEQYF. V usage is TRBV10-3 and J usage is TRBJ2-7; 10 bases align to TRBD1. Trimming cost V 7 bases and J 2 bases; bases outside gene matches: 5. The germline gives CDR1 ENHRY, CDR2 SYGVKD. The CDR3 loop spans 14 amino acids.

The chain joins TRBV4-2 to TRBJ2-4; D is uncertain. Trimming pared 0 bases from V and 0 bases from J, leaving 12 bases between. The germline gives CDR1 LGHNA, CDR2 YNFKEQ. The CDR3 is made up of 17 amino acids. The CDR3 nucleotides are TGTGCCAGCAGCCAAGATGAAGCGACCTTAGCCAAAAACATTCAGTACTTC. The encoded protein is CASSQDEATLAKNIQYF.

This clone was found a few times. This sequence joins TRBV24-1 and TRBJ1-5; no reliable D call. Trimming removed 4 bases at V and 2 bases at J, with 11 bases between. The CDR3 is 15 residues long. CDR1 KGHDR and CDR2 SFDVKD come from the germline V gene. The CDR3 here is CATSDSSRGNQPQHF. The CDR3 DNA reads TGTGCCACCAGTGACTCGAGTCGCGGCAATCAGCCCCAGCATTTT.

The sample holds a few counts of this clone. The V and J genes are TRBV7-9 and TRBJ1-2; 12 nucleotides line up with TRBD1. In germline, CDR1 is SEHNR, CDR2 FQNEAQ (reference sequence). V was clipped by 1 base and J by 4 bases; unmatched bases: 7. The CDR3 loop spans 17 amino acids. Here the CDR3 DNA reads TGTGCCAGCAGCTTAGGAGGGACAGGGGGCTCGGTCTATGGCTACACCTTC. This encodes CASSLGGTGGSVYGYTF. Combining the CDR3 with reference TRBV7-9 and TRBJ1-2 gives the whole variable domain DTGVSQNPRHKITKRGQNVTFRCDPISEHNRLYWYRQTLGQGPEFLTYFQNEAQLEKSRLLSDRFSAERPKGSFSTLEIQRTEQGDSAMYLCASSLGGTGGSVYGYTFGSGTRLTVV.

The J gene is TRBJ2-1, the V gene TRBV7-3, with 8 bases aligning to TRBD2. Trimming cost V 1 base and J 10 bases; bases outside gene matches: 9. Germline V lookup: CDR1 SGHTA, CDR2 FQGTGA. This CDR3 comprises 15 residues. Here the CDR3 DNA reads TGTGCCAGCAGCTTAATGGGACTAGTCTCGGGGGAGCAGTTCTTC. Residues: CASSLMGLVSGEQFF.

V gene TRBV5-5 combines with J gene TRBJ2-3; 10 positions agree with TRBD2. CDR3 length: 16 residues. Germline V gene lookup returns CDR1 SGHKS and CDR2 YYEKEE (reference sequence). With V trimmed by 5 bases and J by 2 bases, 8 bases remained unmatched. DNA of the CDR3: TGTGCCAGCAGTTACCTAGCGGGGGCGAACACAGATACGCAGTATTTT. Translated: CASSYLAGANTDTQYF.

The J gene is TRBJ1-1, the V gene TRBV13; tentatively, D is TRBD1 (5 bases). V dropped 7 bases and J dropped 8 bases, with 23 bases sitting between them. Germline CDR1 reads PRHDT; CDR2 reads FYEKMQ (reference sequence). The CDR3 extends over 15 amino acids. CDR3 coding DNA: TGTGCCAGCACCCAACAGGCGAACTCCCTTCGGGAAGCTTTCTTT. The encoded protein is CASTQQANSLREAFF.

This chain joins TRBV7-9 and TRBJ1-1; a weak D match, TRBD1 (6 bases). The CDR3 spans 15 residues. V was shortened by 0 bases and J by 1 base, with 9 bases between the two germline ends. CDR1 SEHNR and CDR2 FQNEAQ come from the germline V gene (reference sequence). The CDR3 is CASSLAQGGNTEAFF. CDR3 in DNA: TGTGCCAGCAGCTTAGCACAGGGCGGGAACACTGAAGCTTTCTTT.

The chain carries TRBV18 and TRBJ2-7; maybe TRBD2 (5 bases). This CDR3 comprises 14 residues. Trimming pared 2 bases from V and 2 bases from J, leaving 10 bases between. Germline V gene sequence: CDR1 KGHSH, CDR2 LQKENI. The CDR3 bases are TGTGCCAGCTCACCATCTTACGGGGCCTACGAGCAGTACTTC. Its translation is CASSPSYGAYEQYF.

This clone was found once. The gene calls are TRBV29-1 and TRBJ2-3; D possibly corresponds to TRBD1 (5 bases). The CDR3 is made up of 12 amino acids. V lost 6 bases to trimming and J lost 4 bases, with 11 bases between them. Germline CDR1 and CDR2: SQVTM and ANQGSEA. The CDR3 here is CSVIQVADTQYF. The CDR3 nucleotides read TGCAGCGTCATACAGGTGGCAGATACGCAGTATTTT.